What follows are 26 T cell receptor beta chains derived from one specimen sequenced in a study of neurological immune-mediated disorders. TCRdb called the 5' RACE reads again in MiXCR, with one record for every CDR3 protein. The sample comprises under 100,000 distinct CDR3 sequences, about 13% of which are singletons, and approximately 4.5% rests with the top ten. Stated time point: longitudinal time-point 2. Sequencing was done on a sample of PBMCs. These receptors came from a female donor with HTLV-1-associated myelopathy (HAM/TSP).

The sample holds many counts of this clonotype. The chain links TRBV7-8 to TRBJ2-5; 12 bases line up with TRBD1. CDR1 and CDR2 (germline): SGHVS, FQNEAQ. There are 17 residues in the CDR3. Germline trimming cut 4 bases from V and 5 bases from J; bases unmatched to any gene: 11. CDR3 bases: TGTGCCAGCAGCTCAGGGACAGGGGGCGCGGGTGACGAGACCCAGTACTTC. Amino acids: CASSSGTGGAGDETQYF.

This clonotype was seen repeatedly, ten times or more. As DNA, the CDR3 is TGTGCCAGCAGTTTACTTAGGGTCTCCCTCTTTGGTGGGGCCAACGTCCTGACTTTC. Translating it yields CASSLLRVSLFGGANVLTF. V is TRBV12-3 or TRBV12-4 and J is TRBJ2-6; D not resolved. This CDR3 comprises 19 residues. Trimming removed 2 bases at V and 3 bases at J, with 20 bases between.

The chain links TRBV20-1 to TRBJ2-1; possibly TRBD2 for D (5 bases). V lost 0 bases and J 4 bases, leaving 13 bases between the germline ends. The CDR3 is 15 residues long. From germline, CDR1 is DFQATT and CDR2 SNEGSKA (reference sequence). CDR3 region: CSARDGTGTYNEQFF. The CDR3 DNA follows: TGCAGTGCTAGAGATGGTACGGGAACGTACAATGAGCAGTTCTTC.

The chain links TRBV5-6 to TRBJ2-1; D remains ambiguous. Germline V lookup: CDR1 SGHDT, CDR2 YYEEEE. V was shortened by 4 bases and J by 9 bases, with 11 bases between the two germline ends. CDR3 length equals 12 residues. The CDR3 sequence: CASSPGYREQFF. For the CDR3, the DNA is TGTGCCAGCAGCCCCGGCTACCGTGAGCAGTTCTTC.

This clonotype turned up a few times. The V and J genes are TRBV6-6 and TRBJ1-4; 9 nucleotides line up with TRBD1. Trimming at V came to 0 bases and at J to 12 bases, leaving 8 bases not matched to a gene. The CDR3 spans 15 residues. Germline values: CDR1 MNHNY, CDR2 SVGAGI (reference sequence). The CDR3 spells CASSYSRDRVSELFF. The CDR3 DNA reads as TGTGCCAGCAGTTACTCCCGGGACAGGGTTTCTGAACTGTTTTTT.

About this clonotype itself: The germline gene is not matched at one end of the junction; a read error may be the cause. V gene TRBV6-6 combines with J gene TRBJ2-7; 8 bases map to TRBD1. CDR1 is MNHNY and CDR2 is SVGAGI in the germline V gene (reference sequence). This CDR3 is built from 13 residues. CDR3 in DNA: TGTGCCAGCAGCTTGGGGACAGGCCGGGAGCGGTACTTC. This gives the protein CASSLGTGRERYF.

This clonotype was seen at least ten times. CDR3 bases: TGTGCCAGCAGTGAACAGGGCGCGTCCTACGAGCAGTACTTC. It yields the protein CASSEQGASYEQYF. The chain links TRBV25-1 to TRBJ2-7, with a weak D call TRBD1 (5 bases). The V end lost 2 bases, the J end lost 1 base, and 9 bases lay between the germline ends. Germline-derived CDR1 and CDR2 are MGHDK and SYGVNS. The CDR3 extends over 14 amino acids.

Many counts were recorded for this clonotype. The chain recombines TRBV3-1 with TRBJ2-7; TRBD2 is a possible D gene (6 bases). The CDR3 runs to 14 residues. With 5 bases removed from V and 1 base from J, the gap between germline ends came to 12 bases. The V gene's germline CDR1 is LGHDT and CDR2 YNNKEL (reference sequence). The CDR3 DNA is TGTGCCAGCAGCGTCGGGGGAACTTCCTACGAGCAGTACTTC. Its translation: CASSVGGTSYEQYF.

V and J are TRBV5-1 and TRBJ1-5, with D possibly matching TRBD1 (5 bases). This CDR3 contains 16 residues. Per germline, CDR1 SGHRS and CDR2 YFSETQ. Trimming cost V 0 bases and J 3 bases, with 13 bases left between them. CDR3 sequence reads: CASSLDYRGSNQPQHF. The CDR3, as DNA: TGCGCCAGCAGCTTGGATTATAGGGGCTCCAATCAGCCCCAGCATTTT.

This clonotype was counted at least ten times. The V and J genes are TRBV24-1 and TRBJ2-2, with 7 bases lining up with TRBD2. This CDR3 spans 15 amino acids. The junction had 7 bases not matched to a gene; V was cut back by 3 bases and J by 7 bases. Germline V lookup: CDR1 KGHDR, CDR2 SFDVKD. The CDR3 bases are TGTGCCACCAGTGATCCCAGCGGGGTTGACGGGGAGCTGTTTTTT. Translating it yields CATSDPSGVDGELFF.

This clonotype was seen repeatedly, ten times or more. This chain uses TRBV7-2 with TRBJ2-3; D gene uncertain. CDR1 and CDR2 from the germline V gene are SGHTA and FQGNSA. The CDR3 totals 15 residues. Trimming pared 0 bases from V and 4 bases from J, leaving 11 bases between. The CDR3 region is CASSLAHGISDTQYF. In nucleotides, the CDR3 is TGTGCCAGCAGCTTAGCGCATGGGATTTCAGATACGCAGTATTTT.

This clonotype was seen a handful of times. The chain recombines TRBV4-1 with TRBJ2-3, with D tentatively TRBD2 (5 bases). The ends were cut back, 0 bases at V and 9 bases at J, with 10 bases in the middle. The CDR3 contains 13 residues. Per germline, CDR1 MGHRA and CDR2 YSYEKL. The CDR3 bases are TGCGCCAGCAGCCAAGATGTCCGGGGAACGCAGTATTTT. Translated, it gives CASSQDVRGTQYF.

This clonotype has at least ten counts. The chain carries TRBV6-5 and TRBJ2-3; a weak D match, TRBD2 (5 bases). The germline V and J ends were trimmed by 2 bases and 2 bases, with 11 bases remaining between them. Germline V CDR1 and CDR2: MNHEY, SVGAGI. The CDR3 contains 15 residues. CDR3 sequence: CASSYGGLYTDTQYF. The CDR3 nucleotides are TGTGCCAGCAGTTACGGAGGACTTTACACAGATACGCAGTATTTT.

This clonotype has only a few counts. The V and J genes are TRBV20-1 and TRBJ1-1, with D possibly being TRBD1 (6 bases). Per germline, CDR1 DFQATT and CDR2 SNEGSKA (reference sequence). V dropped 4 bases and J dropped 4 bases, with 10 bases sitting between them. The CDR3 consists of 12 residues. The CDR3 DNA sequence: TGCAGTGCTACAGGGGACTTCACTGAAGCTTTCTTT. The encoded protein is CSATGDFTEAFF.

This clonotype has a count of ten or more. The CDR3 loop reads CASSFERDAYEQYF. DNA of the CDR3: TGCGCCAGCAGCTTCGAGAGGGACGCCTACGAGCAGTACTTC. This sequence joins TRBV5-1 and TRBJ2-7; tentatively, D is TRBD1 or TRBD2 (5 bases each). This CDR3 has 14 amino acids. The germline V gene has CDR1 SGHRS and CDR2 YFSETQ. Deletions cut 2 bases from V and 2 bases from J, with 11 bases between. The full variable domain, completed using reference TRBV5-1 and TRBJ2-7, is KAGVTQTPRYLIKTRGQQVTLSCSPISGHRSVSWYQQTPGQGLQFLFEYFSETQRNKGNFPGRFSGRQFSNSRSEMNVSTLELGDSALYLCASSFERDAYEQYFGPGTRLTVT.

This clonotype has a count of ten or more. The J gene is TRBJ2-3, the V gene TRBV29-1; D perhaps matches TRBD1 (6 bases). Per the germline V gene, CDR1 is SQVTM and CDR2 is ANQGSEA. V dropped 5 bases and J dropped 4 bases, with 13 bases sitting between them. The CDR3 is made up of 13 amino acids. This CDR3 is CSVQGSNADTQYF. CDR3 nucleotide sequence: TGCAGCGTTCAGGGGTCGAACGCAGATACGCAGTATTTT.

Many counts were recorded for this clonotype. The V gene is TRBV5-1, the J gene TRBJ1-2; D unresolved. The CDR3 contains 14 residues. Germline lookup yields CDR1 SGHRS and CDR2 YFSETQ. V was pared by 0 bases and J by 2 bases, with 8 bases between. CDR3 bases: TGCGCCAGCAGCTTGGCAGCCAGGAACTATGGCTACACCTTC. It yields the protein CASSLAARNYGYTF.

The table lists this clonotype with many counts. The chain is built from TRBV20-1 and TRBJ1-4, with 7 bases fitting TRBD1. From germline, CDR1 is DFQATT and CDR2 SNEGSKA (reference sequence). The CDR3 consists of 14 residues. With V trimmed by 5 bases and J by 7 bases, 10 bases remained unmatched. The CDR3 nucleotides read TGCAGTGCTTCCACAGGGGTCGACGTTGAAAAACTGTTTTTT. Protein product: CSASTGVDVEKLFF.

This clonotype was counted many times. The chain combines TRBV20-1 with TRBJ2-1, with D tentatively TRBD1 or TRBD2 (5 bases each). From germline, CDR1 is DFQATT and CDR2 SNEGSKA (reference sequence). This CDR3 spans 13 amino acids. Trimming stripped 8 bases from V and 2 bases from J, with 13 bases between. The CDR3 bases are TGCAGTTCCGGTGGGGGACCCTACAATGAGCAGTTCTTC. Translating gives CSSGGGPYNEQFF.

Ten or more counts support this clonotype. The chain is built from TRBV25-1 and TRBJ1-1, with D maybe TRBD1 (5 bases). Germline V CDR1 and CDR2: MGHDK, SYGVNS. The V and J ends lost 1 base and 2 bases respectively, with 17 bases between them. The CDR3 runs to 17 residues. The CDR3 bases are TGTGCCAGCAGTGAATCTCCATTCCGGACAAGCAACACTGAAGCTTTCTTT. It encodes CASSESPFRTSNTEAFF.

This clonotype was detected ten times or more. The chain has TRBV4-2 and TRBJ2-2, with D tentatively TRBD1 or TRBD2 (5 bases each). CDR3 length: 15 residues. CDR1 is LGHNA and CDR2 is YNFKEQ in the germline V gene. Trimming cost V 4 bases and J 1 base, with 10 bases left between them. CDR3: CASSPGTGNTGELFF. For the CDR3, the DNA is TGTGCCAGCAGCCCGGGGACCGGGAACACCGGGGAGCTGTTTTTT.

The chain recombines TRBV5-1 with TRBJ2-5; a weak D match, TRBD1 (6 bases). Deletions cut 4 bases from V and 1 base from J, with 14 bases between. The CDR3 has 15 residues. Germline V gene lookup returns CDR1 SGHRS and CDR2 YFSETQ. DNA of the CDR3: TGCGCCAGCAGCGCATACCCACAGGGCCAAGAGACCCAGTACTTC. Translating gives CASSAYPQGQETQYF. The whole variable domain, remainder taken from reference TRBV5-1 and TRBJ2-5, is KAGVTQTPRYLIKTRGQQVTLSCSPISGHRSVSWYQQTPGQGLQFLFEYFSETQRNKGNFPGRFSGRQFSNSRSEMNVSTLELGDSALYLCASSAYPQGQETQYFGPGTRLLVL.

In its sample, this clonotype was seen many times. The DNA for the CDR3 is TGCGCCAGCAGCTTGAAGGGGGCTGGGTACGAGCAGTACTTC. The encoded protein is CASSLKGAGYEQYF. The rearrangement links TRBV5-1 to TRBJ2-7, with 7 nucleotides matching TRBD1. The CDR3 sequence is 14 residues long. In germline, CDR1 is SGHRS, CDR2 YFSETQ. The ends lost 1 base at V and 4 bases at J; junction bases unmatched: 5.

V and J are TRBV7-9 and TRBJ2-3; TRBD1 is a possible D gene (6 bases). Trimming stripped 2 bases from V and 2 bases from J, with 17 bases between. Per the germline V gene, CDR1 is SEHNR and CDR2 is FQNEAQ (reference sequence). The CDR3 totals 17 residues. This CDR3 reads CASSLSAHRVPTDTQYF. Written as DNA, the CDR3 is TGTGCCAGCAGCTTATCCGCCCACAGGGTACCCACAGATACGCAGTATTTT.

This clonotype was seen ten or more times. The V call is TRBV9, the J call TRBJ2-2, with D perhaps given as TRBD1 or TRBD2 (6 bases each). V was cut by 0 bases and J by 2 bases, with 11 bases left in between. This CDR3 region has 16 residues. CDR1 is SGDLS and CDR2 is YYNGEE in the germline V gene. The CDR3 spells CASSVVGGSNTGELFF. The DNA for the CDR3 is TGTGCCAGCAGCGTAGTCGGGGGCAGTAACACCGGGGAGCTGTTTTTT.

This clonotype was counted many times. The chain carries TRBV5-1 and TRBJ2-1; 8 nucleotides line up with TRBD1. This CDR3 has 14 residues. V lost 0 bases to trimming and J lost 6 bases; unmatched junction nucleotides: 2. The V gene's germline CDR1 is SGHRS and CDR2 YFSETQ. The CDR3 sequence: CASSLDGQGNEQFF. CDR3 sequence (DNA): TGCGCCAGCAGCTTGGATGGACAGGGCAATGAGCAGTTCTTC.